This entry concerns a single T cell receptor (beta chain). The CDR3 extends over 13 amino acids. V was pared by 5 bases and J by 0 bases, with 5 bases between. Germline CDR1 WNHNN, CDR2 SYGVQD (reference sequence). This sample was included in a study of technical replicates of blood from a few donors. Clones were read by immunoSEQ multiplex PCR, and TCRdb kept only the in-frame ones, dropping some. The sample lists about 74,000 clones, around 91% seen once, with 0.41% in the top ten. The V call is TRBV10-1, the J call TRBJ1-5; no definite D call. The sequenced sample consisted of T cells isolated from PBMCs. The clonotype comes from a human donor in good health. In DNA form, the CDR3 reads TGCGCCAGCAGTCTTAATAGCAATCAGCCCCAGCATTTT. This translates into CASSLNSNQPQHF.